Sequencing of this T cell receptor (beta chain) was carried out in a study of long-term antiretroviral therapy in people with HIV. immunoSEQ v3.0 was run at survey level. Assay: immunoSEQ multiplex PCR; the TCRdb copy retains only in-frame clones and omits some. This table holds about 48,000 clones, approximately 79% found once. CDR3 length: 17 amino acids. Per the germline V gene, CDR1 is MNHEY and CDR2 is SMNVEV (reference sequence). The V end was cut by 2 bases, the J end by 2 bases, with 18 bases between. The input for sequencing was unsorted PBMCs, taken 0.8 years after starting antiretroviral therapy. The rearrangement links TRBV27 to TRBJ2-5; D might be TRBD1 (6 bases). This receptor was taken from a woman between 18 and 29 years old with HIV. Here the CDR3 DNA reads TGTGCCAGCAGTTTAAGGGTGACAGGACTTCCTCAAGAGACCCAGTACTTC. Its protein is CASSLRVTGLPQETQYF.